The sequence of this TCR beta chain was determined in a study of T cell responses to AZD1222 COVID-19 vaccine. Study-wide results and limits: Recipients of two AZD1222 doses showed rising Spike-specific TCR breadth and depth. Unmutated regions of variants are reportedly targeted by nearly half of spike-specific TCRs.

Germline values: CDR1 SNHLY, CDR2 FYNNEI. This CDR3 contains 16 residues. The V gene end was trimmed by 7 bases and the J gene end by 4 bases; junction bases not matched to a gene: 11. On this clone itself: Its matching antigen is unknown.

Clones were read by immunoSEQ multiplex PCR, and TCRdb kept only the in-frame ones, dropping some. This table holds about 110,000 clones, roughly 88% found once. This sample comprised peripheral blood, obtained on day 0 of AZD1222 vaccination. The receptor was isolated from an adult in good health. The V call is TRBV2, the J call TRBJ1-3; 9 positions agree with TRBD1. The CDR3 is CASMGRHRGHGNTIYF. In DNA form, the CDR3 reads TGTGCCAGCATGGGCCGGCACAGGGGGCACGGAAACACCATATATTTT.